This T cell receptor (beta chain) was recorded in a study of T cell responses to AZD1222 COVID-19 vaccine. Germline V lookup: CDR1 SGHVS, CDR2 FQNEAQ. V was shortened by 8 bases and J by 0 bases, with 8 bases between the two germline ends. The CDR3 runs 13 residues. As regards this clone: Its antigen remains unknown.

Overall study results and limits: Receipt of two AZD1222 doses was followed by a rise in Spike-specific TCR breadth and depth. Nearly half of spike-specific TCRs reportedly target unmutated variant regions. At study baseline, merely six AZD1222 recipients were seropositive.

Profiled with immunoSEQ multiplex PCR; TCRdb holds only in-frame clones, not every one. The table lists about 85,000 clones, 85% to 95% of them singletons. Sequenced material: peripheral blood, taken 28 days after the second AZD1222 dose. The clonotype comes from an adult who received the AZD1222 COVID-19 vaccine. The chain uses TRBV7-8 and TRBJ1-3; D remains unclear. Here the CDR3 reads CASAASSGNTIYF. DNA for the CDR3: TGTGCCAGCGCAGCTAGCTCTGGAAACACCATATATTTT.